The 23 T cell receptor beta chains in this list originate from one sample, sequenced in a study of shared clonotypes between healthy human individuals. TCRdb keeps only in-frame clones here, not all; method: immunoSEQ multiplex PCR. The sample lists roughly 200,000 clones, 60% to 75% occurring once. The sequencing sample was made of memory CD4+ T cells sorted from blood. The subset here: CD45RA-negative fraction. Receptors originate from a man between 25 and 39 years old in good health.

The chain links TRBV5-1 to TRBJ2-1; no firm D call. This CDR3 region has 15 residues. V lost 2 bases and J 9 bases, leaving 18 bases between the germline ends. Per germline, CDR1 SGHRS and CDR2 YFSETQ. Here the CDR3 reads CASSFGWALGGEQFF. The CDR3 nucleotides read TGCGCCAGCAGCTTTGGCTGGGCGCTCGGTGGTGAGCAGTTCTTC. Full variable domain (outside the CDR3, taken from reference TRBV5-1 and TRBJ2-1): KAGVTQTPRYLIKTRGQQVTLSCSPISGHRSVSWYQQTPGQGLQFLFEYFSETQRNKGNFPGRFSGRQFSNSRSEMNVSTLELGDSALYLCASSFGWALGGEQFFGPGTRLTVL.

The rearrangement links TRBV28 to TRBJ2-4; possible D gene TRBD1, 6 bases. The germline CDR1 and CDR2 sequences are MDHEN and SYDVKM. V was clipped by 3 bases and J by 11 bases, with 20 bases between them. There are 15 residues in the CDR3. The CDR3 is CASSFAGTSGNVQYF. In nucleotides, the CDR3 is TGTGCCAGCAGTTTTGCCGGGACATCGGGTAATGTTCAGTACTTC.

The sample holds one count of this clone. The CDR3 DNA reads TGCGCCAGCAGCTTGAGCTCCACGAGGAACACTGAAGCTTTCTTT. This codes for CASSLSSTRNTEAFF. V is TRBV5-1 and J is TRBJ1-1; D is undetermined. The length of the CDR3 is 15 residues. V shed 1 base and J shed 1 base, with 11 bases lying between them. Germline CDR1 reads SGHRS; CDR2 reads YFSETQ. The variable domain in full, with the rest retrieved from reference TRBV5-1 and TRBJ1-1, is KAGVTQTPRYLIKTRGQQVTLSCSPISGHRSVSWYQQTPGQGLQFLFEYFSETQRNKGNFPGRFSGRQFSNSRSEMNVSTLELGDSALYLCASSLSSTRNTEAFFGQGTRLTVV.

The chain carries TRBV11-2 and TRBJ2-7; D unclear. This CDR3 is built from 13 residues. Germline CDR1 and CDR2: SGHAT and FQNNGV. The V and J ends lost 1 base and 3 bases respectively, with 7 bases between them. The CDR3 DNA sequence: TGTGCCAGCAGCTTAGTGGTCCTCTACGAGCAGTACTTC. It is translated as CASSLVVLYEQYF.

In regard to this clone: The sample holds other DNA sequences that translate to the same CDR3. This rearrangement joins TRBV27 to TRBJ2-3, with D tentatively TRBD1 (5 bases). With 6 bases removed from V and 2 bases from J, the gap between germline ends came to 15 bases. Germline CDR1 is MNHEY and CDR2 is SMNVEV (reference sequence). This CDR3 is 15 amino acids long. The CDR3, as DNA: TGTGCCAGCAGCCCCCGAAGGGGATCCACAGATACGCAGTATTTT. Encoded protein: CASSPRRGSTDTQYF.

The chain has TRBV20-1 and TRBJ1-1; no firm D call. Trimming took off 4 bases at V and 4 bases at J, with 7 bases between the two ends. In germline, CDR1 is DFQATT, CDR2 SNEGSKA (reference sequence). CDR3 size: 11 residues. CDR3 residues: CSATHTTEAFF. The CDR3 bases are TGCAGTGCTACTCACACCACTGAAGCTTTCTTT.

The chain uses TRBV5-6 and TRBJ1-2; weak D call: TRBD1 (6 bases). CDR1 SGHDT and CDR2 YYEEEE come from the germline V gene. The ends were cut back, 4 bases at V and 2 bases at J, with 15 bases in the middle. The CDR3 is 15 amino acids. The CDR3 DNA follows: TGTGCCAGCAGCGTGGGGGTCGGACAGAACTATGGCTACACCTTC. Its translation is CASSVGVGQNYGYTF.

The V and J genes are TRBV19 and TRBJ2-5; either TRBD1 or TRBD2 may supply D (5 bases each). This CDR3 comprises 15 residues. Trimming stripped 4 bases from V and 2 bases from J, with 14 bases between. Germline CDR1 and CDR2: LNHDA and SQIVND (reference sequence). CDR3 protein: CASSTHGTGQETQYF. The CDR3 bases are TGTGCCAGTAGTACTCATGGGACGGGGCAAGAGACCCAGTACTTC.

The chain employs TRBV5-1 and TRBJ2-1; TRBD2 aligns across 11 bases. The germline V gene encodes CDR1 SGHRS and CDR2 YFSETQ. V was clipped by 4 bases and J by 1 base; unmatched bases: 7. This CDR3 contains 17 residues. The CDR3 loop is CASSGLAGGLSYNEQFF. The CDR3 DNA follows: TGCGCCAGCAGCGGGCTAGCGGGAGGTTTATCCTACAATGAGCAGTTCTTC. The full variable domain, its missing parts supplied by reference TRBV5-1 and TRBJ2-1, is KAGVTQTPRYLIKTRGQQVTLSCSPISGHRSVSWYQQTPGQGLQFLFEYFSETQRNKGNFPGRFSGRQFSNSRSEMNVSTLELGDSALYLCASSGLAGGLSYNEQFFGPGTRLTVL.

This clone was observed a single time. J is TRBJ2-5 and V is TRBV7-8; perhaps TRBD1 as D (7 bases). Germline CDR1 SGHVS, CDR2 FQNEAQ. The V end lost 2 bases, the J end lost 7 bases, and 11 bases lay between the germline ends. The CDR3 runs to 13 residues. The CDR3, as DNA: TGTGCCAGCAGCTTAAACAGGGGAGGGACCCAGTACTTC. Translation gives CASSLNRGGTQYF.

This chain links TRBV5-1 with TRBJ2-3, with D possibly being TRBD2 (5 bases). CDR3 size: 14 residues. The germline CDR1 and CDR2 sequences are SGHRS and YFSETQ. V was trimmed by 5 bases and J by 2 bases, leaving 12 bases between them. DNA for the CDR3: TGCGCCAGCAGTCGGGATCCAGACACAGATACGCAGTATTTT. It codes for CASSRDPDTDTQYF.

This clone was recorded a few times. V is TRBV7-2 and J is TRBJ2-3; the match to TRBD1 covers 7 bases. The V segment lost 7 bases and the J segment 2 bases; nucleotides outside the gene matches: 15. The CDR3 has 17 amino acids. Germline assignment: CDR1 SGHTA and CDR2 FQGNSA. The CDR3 DNA reads TGTGCCAGCATGAGGGGGCTCCCTACGAAACTCACAGATACGCAGTATTTT. Protein: CASMRGLPTKLTDTQYF.

The chain links TRBV27 to TRBJ2-7; 10 bases are shared with TRBD1. The ends lost 1 base at V and 1 base at J; junction bases unmatched: 4. CDR1 is MNHEY and CDR2 is SMNVEV in the germline V gene (reference sequence). The CDR3 contains 16 residues. CDR3 sequence (DNA): TGTGCCAGCAGTTTATTCCGGGACAGGGGTTCCTACGAGCAGTACTTC. This encodes CASSLFRDRGSYEQYF.

This chain links TRBV4-1 with TRBJ2-2, with 10 nucleotides matching TRBD2. CDR3 length: 17 amino acids. V lost 0 bases, J lost 5 bases, and 6 bases stayed unmatched. Germline V gene data show CDR1 as MGHRA and CDR2 as YSYEKL. The CDR3 nucleotides are TGCGCCAGCAGCCAAGATGGGATAGCGGGAGGTACCGGGGAGCTGTTTTTT. It encodes CASSQDGIAGGTGELFF.

This clone was observed many times. Additional DNA sequences in this sample encode the identical CDR3. This chain uses TRBV11-2 with TRBJ2-2; no clear D. The germline gives CDR1 SGHAT, CDR2 FQNNGV. Deletions cut 2 bases from V and 3 bases from J, with 4 bases between. This CDR3 contains 13 residues. The CDR3 loop reads CASSLTDTGELFF. As DNA, the CDR3 is TGTGCCAGCAGCTTAACGGACACCGGGGAGCTGTTTTTT.

In this sample, this clone turned up a few times. The chain carries TRBV2 and TRBJ2-2; D is uncertain. CDR3 length: 13 residues. Trimming pared 8 bases from V and 4 bases from J, leaving 11 bases between. From germline, CDR1 is SNHLY and CDR2 FYNNEI. CDR3: CASCASSTGELFF. DNA of the CDR3: TGTGCCAGCTGCGCCAGTTCCACCGGGGAGCTGTTTTTT.

The rearrangement uses TRBV5-5 and TRBJ1-5, with D uncertain. The V gene lost 4 bases and the J gene lost 2 bases, with 16 bases spanning the gap. Germline CDR1 and CDR2: SGHKS and YYEKEE (reference sequence). This CDR3 is 16 amino acids long. The CDR3 sequence is CASSVGVGGGNQPQHF. CDR3 coding DNA: TGTGCCAGCAGCGTCGGTGTGGGCGGGGGCAATCAGCCCCAGCATTTT.

This chain connects TRBV5-8 to TRBJ2-5, with 8 bases identical to TRBD1. Germline assignment: CDR1 SGHTS and CDR2 YDEGEE. The CDR3 consists of 15 residues. With 0 bases clipped from V and 4 bases from J, the junction kept 5 bases outside the gene matches. The DNA of the CDR3 is TGTGCCAGCAGCTTGGAGACAGGGGTCCCAGAGACCCAGTACTTC. It yields the protein CASSLETGVPETQYF.

This clone was recorded a few times. The V gene is TRBV7-6, the J gene TRBJ2-2; D not resolved. The germline V gene encodes CDR1 SGHVS and CDR2 FNYEAQ. The CDR3 runs to 13 residues. The V and J ends lost 4 bases and 10 bases respectively, with 13 bases between them. The CDR3 reads CASSSRASEELFF. The CDR3 nucleotides are TGTGCCAGCAGCTCCCGGGCCTCCGAGGAGCTGTTTTTT.

This clone was counted once. The rearrangement joins TRBV11-2 to TRBJ1-1; maybe TRBD1 (5 bases). With 3 bases removed from V and 4 bases from J, the gap between germline ends came to 12 bases. CDR1 is SGHAT and CDR2 is FQNNGV in the germline V gene. CDR3 length: 14 residues. In DNA form, the CDR3 reads TGTGCCAGCAGCTTCAGACCGGGGCTCACTGAAGCTTTCTTT. It specifies CASSFRPGLTEAFF.

To note about this clone: This may come from a read error, since a much larger clone is one base off. V and J are TRBV6-6 and TRBJ2-2; D not resolved. The CDR3 loop spans 11 amino acids. Trimming took 7 bases from V and 1 from J, leaving 1 base between them. Germline V gene sequence: CDR1 MNHNY, CDR2 SVGAGI (reference sequence). DNA for the CDR3: TGTGCCAGCATGAACACCGGGGAGCTGTTTTTT. Its translation: CASMNTGELFF.

The rearrangement links TRBV6-1 to TRBJ2-7; no clear D gene. Germline V gene lookup returns CDR1 MNHNS and CDR2 SASEGT. V shed 2 bases and J shed 5 bases, with 7 bases lying between them. This CDR3 has 12 residues. The CDR3, as DNA: TGTGCCAGCAGTGAAAATTCGCACGAGCAGTACTTC. Residues: CASSENSHEQYF.

This chain uses TRBV7-8 with TRBJ1-3; D ambiguous. This CDR3 is 12 amino acids long. The germline V gene has CDR1 SGHVS and CDR2 FQNEAQ. The ends were cut back, 5 bases at V and 4 bases at J, with 6 bases in the middle. CDR3 amino acids: CASSPHGNTIYF. The DNA of the CDR3 is TGTGCCAGCAGCCCACACGGAAACACCATATATTTT.